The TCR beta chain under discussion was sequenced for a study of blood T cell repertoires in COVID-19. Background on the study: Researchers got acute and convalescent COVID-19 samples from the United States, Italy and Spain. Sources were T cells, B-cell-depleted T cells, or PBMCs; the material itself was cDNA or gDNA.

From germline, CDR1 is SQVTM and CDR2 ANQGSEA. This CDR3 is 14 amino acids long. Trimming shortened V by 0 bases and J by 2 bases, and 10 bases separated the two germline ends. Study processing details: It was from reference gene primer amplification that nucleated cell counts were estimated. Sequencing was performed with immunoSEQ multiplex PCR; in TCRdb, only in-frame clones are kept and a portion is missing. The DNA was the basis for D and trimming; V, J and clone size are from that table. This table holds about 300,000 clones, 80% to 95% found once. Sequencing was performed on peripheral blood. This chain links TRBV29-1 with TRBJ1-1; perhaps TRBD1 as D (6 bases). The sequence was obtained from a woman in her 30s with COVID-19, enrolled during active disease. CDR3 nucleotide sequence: TGCAGCGTTGAAGAGGGGACAAAAAACACTGAAGCTTTCTTT. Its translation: CSVEEGTKNTEAFF.